Each of the 2 T cell receptor beta chains below was sequenced from the same sample in a study of a mutant IDH1 vaccine in newly diagnosed glioma. Time point defined: week 11, during vaccination. Vaccination comprised doses that each held 300 ug of mutant IDH1 20-mer peptide, plus topical imiquimod. These receptors' antigens are unknown. Clones were read by immunoSEQ multiplex PCR, and TCRdb kept only the in-frame ones, dropping some. The sample has 100,000 to 120,000 clones, 90% seen once. The sequencing here drew on PBMCs, taken from a glioma patient whose treatment included an IDH1 peptide vaccine. These receptor sequences come from a woman in her forties or fifties with glioma.

The V gene is TRBV18, the J gene TRBJ1-2; 9 nucleotides align to TRBD1. The CDR3 is made up of 17 amino acids. Germline CDR1 reads KGHSH; CDR2 reads LQKENI. Germline trimming cut 0 bases from V and 4 bases from J; bases unmatched to any gene: 9. The DNA for the CDR3 is TGTGCCAGCTCACCACCTGTTAGGACAGGGGCGGGCTATGGCTACACCTTC. Its protein is CASSPPVRTGAGYGYTF.

This chain uses TRBV28 with TRBJ1-2; D is uncertain. V lost 2 bases to trimming and J lost 5 bases, with 9 bases between them. This CDR3 contains 13 residues. Germline CDR1 MDHEN, CDR2 SYDVKM. CDR3 DNA: TGTGCCAGCAGTTTACCTGGGCGGTATGGCTACACCTTC. It specifies CASSLPGRYGYTF.